These 32 T cell receptor beta chains were all obtained from the same sample, sequenced in a study of tumor and adjacent non-tumor tissue in lung cancer. RNA was extracted from bulk tissue without any cell sorting. More than 3 cm separated this lung sample from the edge of the tumor. A modified ARM-PCR protocol with three rounds of nested PCR amplified TCRbeta. TCRdb passed the multiplex PCR reads through MiXCR, listing each CDR3 protein once. The sample has about 100,000 distinct CDR3 sequences; approximately 65% are singletons. Input material: distant non-tumor lung tissue. The receptor set was obtained from a man aged 25-45 years with non-small cell lung cancer.

Of note for this clonotype: The junction departs from the called germline gene at one end, perhaps through a read error. The CDR3: CASSPPSRCRGNKQFF. For the CDR3, the DNA is TGTGCCAGCAGCCCCCCTAGTCGGTGCCGGGGCAATAAGCAGTTCTTC. The chain couples TRBV11-3 to TRBJ2-1; TRBD1 or TRBD2 may be the D gene (5 bases each). CDR3 length: 16 residues. Germline V gene sequence: CDR1 SGHNT, CDR2 YENEEA. Based on the CDR3 plus reference TRBV11-3 and TRBJ2-1, the full variable domain is EAGVVQSPRYKIIEKKQPVAFWCNPISGHNTLYWYLQNLGQGPELLIRYENEEAVDDSQLPKDRFSAERLKGVDSTLKIQPAELGDSAVYLCASSPPSRCRGNKQFFGPGTRLTVL.

The rearrangement joins TRBV24-1 to TRBJ2-5; 12 bases fit TRBD2. There are 16 residues in the CDR3. Germline values: CDR1 KGHDR, CDR2 SFDVKD. The CDR3 nucleotides read TGTGTCACTATTGAGAAAGGACTAGCGGGGTCCGAGACCCAGTACTTC. This sequence encodes CVTIEKGLAGSETQYF.

V is TRBV30 and J is TRBJ2-5, with D hard to call. CDR1 is GTSNPN, CDR2 SVGIG, per germline (reference sequence). There are 13 residues in the CDR3. Trimming left V 0 bases short and J 5 bases short, with 10 bases between. CDR3 DNA sequence: TGTGCCTGGAGTGTAGGCGTAGTGGAGACCCAGTACTTC. Its translation is CAWSVGVVETQYF.

Details on this clonotype: One junction end disagrees with the germline gene, perhaps due to a read error. The rearrangement uses TRBV4-3 and TRBJ2-5; D is ambiguous. CDR1 LGHNA and CDR2 YSLEER come from the germline V gene. The CDR3 loop spans 15 amino acids. DNA for the CDR3: TGCGCCAGCAGCAAAGACCGCTGGGCACGGGAGACCCAGTACTTC. Residues: CASSKDRWARETQYF.

With respect to this clonotype: The junction differs from germline at one of its ends, possibly a read error. The chain couples TRBV11-2 to TRBJ2-3; D not certain. This CDR3 has 18 residues. Germline V gene data show CDR1 as SGHAT and CDR2 as FQNNGV. The CDR3 reads CASSLGRRAARWTDTQYF. In DNA form, the CDR3 reads TGCGCCAGCAGCTTAGGGCGTAGGGCCGCCCGGTGGACAGATACGCAGTATTTT.

In the case of this clonotype: Compared with germline, one end of the junction differs, possibly owing to a read error. CDR3 coding DNA: TGTGCCAGCAGCTACTCGGGGGGGCGCCTAAGCAATCAGCCCCAGTATTTT. It is translated as CASSYSGGRLSNQPQYF. J is TRBJ1-5 and V is TRBV6-5, with 8 nucleotides matching TRBD2. The end of the DNA aligns better with TRBJ2-3, so the J call may be wrong. CDR1 and CDR2 (germline): MNHEY, SVGAGI. The CDR3 is 17 amino acids.

A note on this clonotype: This sequence may be a read error, since a much larger clone differs from it by one base. The chain has TRBV12-3 or TRBV12-4 and TRBJ2-3; D remains ambiguous. Trimming cost V 9 bases and J 0 bases, with 13 bases left between them. The CDR3 runs 14 residues. The CDR3 loop reads CARQRSPSTDTQYF. The CDR3 DNA follows: TGTGCCAGACAGAGGTCCCCTAGCACAGATACGCAGTATTTT.

Details on this clonotype: The conserved final phenylalanine or tryptophan is absent from the CDR3, which likely points to a read error. The chain uses TRBV6-1 and TRBJ2-3; D is perhaps TRBD1 (6 bases). The CDR3 has 15 residues. Per germline, CDR1 MNHNS and CDR2 SASEGT. The germline V and J ends were trimmed by 5 bases and 0 bases, with 12 bases remaining between them. CDR3 coding DNA: TGTGCCAGCAGTCGACAGGCTCATAGCACAGATACGCAGTATTCT. This translates into CASSRQAHSTDTQYS.

Remarks on this clonotype: One end of the junction is discordant with germline, which a read error may explain. This chain joins TRBV6-2 or TRBV6-3 and TRBJ2-5, with 7 positions matching TRBD1. The CDR3 sequence is 14 residues long. The germline V gene has CDR1 MNHEY and CDR2 SVGEGT. The CDR3 sequence: CASSYGDSLETQYF. As DNA, the CDR3 is TGTGCCAGCAGTTACGGGGACAGCCTAGAGACCCAGTATTTC.

As concerns this clonotype: A read error is possible here, since a much larger clone lies one base away. V and J are TRBV12-3 or TRBV12-4 and TRBJ1-1; tentative D call: TRBD1 (5 bases). CDR3 length equals 14 residues. Trimming left V 3 bases short and J 1 base short, with 9 bases between. In DNA form, the CDR3 reads TGTGCCAGCAGTTTCCGGACATCGAACACTGAAGCTTTCTTT. Encoded protein: CASSFRTSNTEAFF.

On this clonotype itself: The junction differs from germline at one of its ends, possibly a read error. This rearrangement joins TRBV12-3 or TRBV12-4 to TRBJ2-2; D tentatively fits TRBD1 or TRBD2 (5 bases each). This CDR3 has 13 residues. The CDR3 loop reads CVSSPVNTGDLFF. DNA for the CDR3: TGTGTCAGCAGCCCGGTGAACACCGGGGACCTGTTTTTT.

On this clonotype: A read error may produce the germline difference seen at one junction end. This rearrangement joins TRBV29-1 to TRBJ2-7, with D hard to call. The CDR3 sequence is 12 residues long. Germline CDR1 and CDR2: SQVTM and ANQGSEA. CDR3 nucleotides: TGCAGCGTTGAAGTGGTGGCATACGAACAGTACTTC. This encodes CSVEVVAYEQYF.

A few counts support this clonotype. Relative to the germline gene, one junction end is altered; a read error may explain this. The CDR3 DNA follows: TGTAGCGTTGATAACGGGGCTGAAAAACTGTTTTTT. The encoded protein is CSVDNGAEKLFF. The chain uses TRBV29-1 and TRBJ1-4; D is perhaps TRBD1 (5 bases). Per germline, CDR1 SQVTM and CDR2 ANQGSEA. The CDR3 runs to 12 residues. Full variable domain (outside the CDR3, taken from reference TRBV29-1 and TRBJ1-4): SAVISQKPSRDICQRGTSLTIQCQVDSQVTMMFWYRQQPGQSLTLIATANQGSEATYESGFVIDKFPISRPNLTFSTLTVSNMSPEDSSIYLCSVDNGAEKLFFGSGTQLSVL.

In its sample, this clonotype was seen once. At one end, the junction sequence differs from germline, possibly due to a read error. The chain uses TRBV12-3 or TRBV12-4 and TRBJ2-5; TRBD1 aligns across 7 bases. The CDR3 is made up of 14 amino acids. The CDR3 sequence: CASSLVRQGETLYF. The CDR3 DNA follows: TGTGCCAGCAGTTTAGTGCGACAGGGTGAGACCCTGTACTTC.

For this clonotype: An end of the junction differs from the germline gene, which may be a read error. This chain uses TRBV4-1 with TRBJ2-7; D is uncertain. The V gene's germline CDR1 is MGHRA and CDR2 YSYEKL. The CDR3 is made up of 12 amino acids. The CDR3 DNA reads TGCACCAGCAGCCAAGATCTTGCCGGGCAGTACTTC. Translation gives CTSSQDLAGQYF.

By share of the sample, this clonotype is medium-sized. J is TRBJ2-3 and V is TRBV11-2; D possibly corresponds to TRBD2 (6 bases). The length of the CDR3 is 16 residues. CDR1 SGHAT and CDR2 FQNNGV come from the germline V gene. V was clipped by 0 bases and J by 1 base, with 11 bases between them. The CDR3 bases are TGTGCCAGCAGCTTAGATGCGGGATGGGGCACAGATACGCAGTATTTT. Encoded protein: CASSLDAGWGTDTQYF.

This clonotype appeared once. V and J are TRBV5-4 and TRBJ1-1; 8 bases agree with TRBD1. This CDR3 has 15 residues. V lost 4 bases and J lost 4; bases outside the gene matches: 9. CDR1 and CDR2 from the germline V gene are SGHNT and YYREEE (reference sequence). The CDR3 spells CASSLDTGGSTEAFF. The CDR3 DNA sequence: TGTGCCAGCAGCCTGGATACAGGGGGAAGCACTGAAGCTTTCTTT. Full variable domain (missing parts from reference TRBV5-4 and TRBJ1-1): ETGVTQSPTHLIKTRGQQVTLRCSSQSGHNTVSWYQQALGQGPQFIFQYYREEENGRGNFPPRFSGLQFPNYSSELNVNALELDDSALYLCASSLDTGGSTEAFFGQGTRLTVV.

About this clonotype itself: A single base separates this from a much larger clone, so it may be a read error. The V call is TRBV6-5, the J call TRBJ1-3; 7 nucleotides match TRBD1. The CDR3 runs to 15 residues. The germline V gene has CDR1 MNHEY and CDR2 SVGAGI. The CDR3: CTSRAGQSSGNTIYF. The CDR3 DNA sequence: TGTACCAGCAGGGCGGGACAGTCTTCTGGAAACACCATATATTTT.

To note about this clonotype: This may arise from a read error, as a much more abundant clone is one base away. This chain uses TRBV7-9 with TRBJ2-6; a possible D gene is TRBD1 (5 bases). The CDR3 has 17 amino acids. Germline V gene data show CDR1 as SEHNR and CDR2 as FQNEAQ (reference sequence). Here the CDR3 reads CTSSSGSGYPGANVLTF. The CDR3 DNA is TGTACCAGCAGCTCGGGCTCAGGGTACCCTGGGGCCAACGTCCTGACTTTC. The variable domain in full, completed from reference TRBV7-9 and TRBJ2-6, reads DTGVSQNPRHKITKRGQNVTFRCDPISEHNRLYWYRQTLGQGPEFLTYFQNEAQLEKSRLLSDRFSAERPKGSFSTLEIQRTEQGDSAMYLCTSSSGSGYPGANVLTFGAGSRLTVL.

This chain uses TRBV12-3 or TRBV12-4 with TRBJ2-1; possibly TRBD2 for D (5 bases). The ends were cut back, 3 bases at V and 4 bases at J, with 10 bases in the middle. This CDR3 spans 14 amino acids. CDR3 DNA sequence: TGTGCCAGCAGTTTGGTTAGCGTGTACAATGAGCAGTTCTTC. Protein sequence: CASSLVSVYNEQFF.

Remarks on this clonotype: This CDR3 fails to terminate in the conserved phenylalanine or tryptophan, so it likely reflects a read error. The chain uses TRBV20-1 and TRBJ2-1; D call uncertain. This CDR3 has 14 amino acids. Germline CDR1 is DFQATT and CDR2 is SNEGSKA (reference sequence). The DNA of the CDR3 is TGCAGTGCTAGACTATTTAGCTCCTACGATGAGCAGTTCATC. It codes for CSARLFSSYDEQFI.

The V gene is TRBV20-1, the J gene TRBJ2-7, with D unresolved. CDR3 length: 15 amino acids. V lost 0 bases and J lost 4, with 16 bases in between. Germline lookup yields CDR1 DFQATT and CDR2 SNEGSKA (reference sequence). This CDR3 reads CSARDPAREGYEQYF. CDR3 nucleotides: TGCAGTGCTAGAGATCCGGCTAGGGAAGGTTACGAGCAGTACTTC.

Comment on this clonotype: It is likely a read error, because the conserved phenylalanine at the end of the CDR3 is missing. The chain uses TRBV6-5 and TRBJ1-2; D ambiguous. Germline V lookup: CDR1 MNHEY, CDR2 SVGAGI. The CDR3 spans 15 residues. V was clipped by 2 bases and J by 4 bases, with 14 bases between them. CDR3 coding DNA: TGTGCCAGCAGTTACAGTCGGGCAGTCGGCTATGGCTACACCTCC. Amino acids: CASSYSRAVGYGYTS.

In DNA, the CDR3 is TGTGCCAGCAGCAACCCGAGGGTATTCTATGGCTACACCTTC. Its protein is CASSNPRVFYGYTF. This chain links TRBV21-1 with TRBJ1-2. TRBV21-1 is assigned pseudogene status. This CDR3 region has 14 residues.

A few counts support this clonotype. This may come from a read error, since a much larger clone is one base off. The rearrangement uses TRBV29-1 and TRBJ1-2; D is uncertain. Trimming took 8 bases from V and 1 from J, leaving 11 bases between them. Germline lookup yields CDR1 SQVTM and CDR2 ANQGSEA. The CDR3 is 12 residues long. CDR3 in DNA: TGCAGCATGCTGCCTGTTAACTATGGCTACACCTTC. Encoded protein: CSMLPVNYGYTF.

This clonotype was observed a single time. The germline gene is not matched at one end of the junction; a read error may be the cause. The chain uses TRBV6-6 and TRBJ2-3; D possibly corresponds to TRBD2 (5 bases). CDR1 is MNHNY and CDR2 is SVGAGI in the germline V gene (reference sequence). This CDR3 spans 13 amino acids. CDR3 in DNA: TGCGCCGGCTCCGGGTCCGGGATCGATACGCAGTATTTT. Its translation: CAGSGSGIDTQYF.

Only a few counts were recorded for this clonotype. The chain recombines TRBV7-9 with TRBJ2-1; TRBD2 is a possible D gene (5 bases). The CDR3 sequence is 16 residues long. The V and J ends lost 4 bases and 0 bases respectively, with 13 bases between them. Germline values: CDR1 SEHNR, CDR2 FQNEAQ (reference sequence). Here the CDR3 DNA reads TGTGCCAGCAGCTCGGCATCGGGAAGCTCCTACAATGAGCAGTTCTTC. Its protein is CASSSASGSSYNEQFF. Combining the CDR3 with reference TRBV7-9 and TRBJ2-1 gives the whole variable domain DTGVSQNPRHKITKRGQNVTFRCDPISEHNRLYWYRQTLGQGPEFLTYFQNEAQLEKSRLLSDRFSAERPKGSFSTLEIQRTEQGDSAMYLCASSSASGSSYNEQFFGPGTRLTVL.

In regard to this clonotype: The junction shows a germline mismatch at one end, possibly a read error. The J gene is TRBJ1-5, the V gene TRBV4-1; D is uncertain. This CDR3 is built from 15 residues. Germline V gives CDR1 MGHRA, CDR2 YSYEKL. The chain's CDR3 is CASSQDMGSDQPQHF. The CDR3 bases are TGTGCCAGCAGCCAAGATATGGGTAGCGATCAGCCCCAGCATTTT.

Concerning this clonotype itself: An end of the junction does not agree with germline; a read error may underlie this. The chain employs TRBV11-3 and TRBJ2-5; TRBD2 might be the D (5 bases). The germline V gene encodes CDR1 SGHNT and CDR2 YENEEA. The CDR3 covers 15 residues. The CDR3 DNA is TGTACCAGCAGCTTAGCCCGTACTAGACAAGAGACCCAGTACTTC. Translation: CTSSLARTRQETQYF.

About this clonotype itself: A read error may explain this, as a much larger clone is one base away. The gene calls are TRBV5-4 and TRBJ2-5; perhaps TRBD2 as D (6 bases). CDR1 is SGHNT, CDR2 YYREEE, per germline (reference sequence). Trimming took off 3 bases at V and 4 bases at J, with 16 bases between the two ends. The CDR3 contains 15 residues. As DNA, the CDR3 is TGTGCCAGCAGCTCGCGACTAGTGGACTCAGAGACCCAGTACTTC. Residues: CASSSRLVDSETQYF. Drawing the rest from reference TRBV5-4 and TRBJ2-5, the complete variable domain is ETGVTQSPTHLIKTRGQQVTLRCSSQSGHNTVSWYQQALGQGPQFIFQYYREEENGRGNFPPRFSGLQFPNYSSELNVNALELDDSALYLCASSSRLVDSETQYFGPGTRLLVL.

Concerning this clonotype: This clone may be a read error of a much larger clone one base away. The chain couples TRBV4-1 to TRBJ2-7, with TRBD2 matching 8 bases. The CDR3 contains 15 residues. In germline, CDR1 is MGHRA, CDR2 YSYEKL. V shed 4 bases, J shed 8 bases, and the junction held 13 bases outside the gene matches. The CDR3 sequence: CASSPLRGGTYKQYF. In DNA, the CDR3 is TGCGCCAGCAGCCCCCTACGGGGGGGTACATACAAGCAGTACTTC.

The table lists this clonotype with many counts. V and J are TRBV4-2 and TRBJ2-7; 8 nucleotides agree with TRBD2. Germline V CDR1 and CDR2: LGHNA, YNFKEQ. The CDR3 length is 16 residues. V gave up 4 bases and J gave up 1 base; unmatched junction bases: 9. This CDR3 reads CASSRGVAGQSYEQYF. Written as DNA, the CDR3 is TGTGCCAGCAGCCGAGGGGTAGCGGGGCAATCCTACGAGCAGTACTTC.